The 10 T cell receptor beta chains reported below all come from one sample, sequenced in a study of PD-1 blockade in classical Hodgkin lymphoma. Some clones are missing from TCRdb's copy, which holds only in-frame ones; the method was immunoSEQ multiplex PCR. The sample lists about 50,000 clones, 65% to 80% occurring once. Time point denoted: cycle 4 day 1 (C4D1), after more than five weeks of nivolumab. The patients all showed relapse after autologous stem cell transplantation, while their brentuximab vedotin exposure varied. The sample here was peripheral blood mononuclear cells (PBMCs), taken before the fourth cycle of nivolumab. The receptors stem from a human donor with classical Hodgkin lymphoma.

CDR3 DNA: TGCGCCAGCAGTAAAGGAGGGGGCCGCGCCTATGGCTACACCTTC. As protein: CASSKGGGRAYGYTF. The chain joins TRBV5-1 to TRBJ1-2; the match to TRBD1 covers 7 bases. In germline, CDR1 is SGHRS, CDR2 YFSETQ. The CDR3 length is 15 residues. The junction had 11 bases not matched to a gene; V was cut back by 5 bases and J by 4 bases.

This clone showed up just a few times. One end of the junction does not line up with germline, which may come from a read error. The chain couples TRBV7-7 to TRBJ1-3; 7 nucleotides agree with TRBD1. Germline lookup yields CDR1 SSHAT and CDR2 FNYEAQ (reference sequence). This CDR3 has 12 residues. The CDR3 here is CASSSSGTDIYF. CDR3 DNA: TGTGCTAGCAGCTCTTCCGGGACAGACATATATTTT.

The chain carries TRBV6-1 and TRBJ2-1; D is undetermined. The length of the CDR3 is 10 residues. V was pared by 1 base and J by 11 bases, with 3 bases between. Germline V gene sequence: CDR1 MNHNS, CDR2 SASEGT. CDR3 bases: TGTGCCAGCAGTGAAGGGCAGCAGTTCTTC. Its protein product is CASSEGQQFF.

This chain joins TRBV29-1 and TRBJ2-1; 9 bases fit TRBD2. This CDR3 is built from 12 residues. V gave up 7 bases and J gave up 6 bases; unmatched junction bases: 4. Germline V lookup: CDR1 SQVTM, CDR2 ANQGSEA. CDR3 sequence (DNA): TGCAGCGGAGGGACTAGCAGCAATGAGCAGTTCTTC. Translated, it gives CSGGTSSNEQFF.

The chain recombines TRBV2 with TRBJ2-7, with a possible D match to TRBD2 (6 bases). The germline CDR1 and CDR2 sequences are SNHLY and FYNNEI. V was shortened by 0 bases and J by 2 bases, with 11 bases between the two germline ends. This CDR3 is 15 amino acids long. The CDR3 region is CASSEARLGPYEQYF. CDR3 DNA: TGTGCCAGCAGTGAAGCCCGACTAGGGCCCTACGAGCAGTACTTC.

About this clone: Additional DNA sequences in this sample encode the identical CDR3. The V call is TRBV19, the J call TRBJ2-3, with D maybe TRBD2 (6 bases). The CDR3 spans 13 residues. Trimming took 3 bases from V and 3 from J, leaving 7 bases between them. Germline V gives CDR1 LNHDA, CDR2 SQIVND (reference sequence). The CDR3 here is CASSIGGTDTQYF. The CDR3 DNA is TGTGCCAGTAGTATCGGGGGTACAGATACGCAGTATTTT.

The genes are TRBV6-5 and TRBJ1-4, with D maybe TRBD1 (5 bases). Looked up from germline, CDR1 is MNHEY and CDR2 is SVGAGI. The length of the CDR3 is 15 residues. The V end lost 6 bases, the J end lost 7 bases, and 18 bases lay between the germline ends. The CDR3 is CASSYVGRQGEKLFF. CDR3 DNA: TGTGCCAGCAGCTATGTAGGGCGGCAGGGTGAAAAACTGTTTTTT.

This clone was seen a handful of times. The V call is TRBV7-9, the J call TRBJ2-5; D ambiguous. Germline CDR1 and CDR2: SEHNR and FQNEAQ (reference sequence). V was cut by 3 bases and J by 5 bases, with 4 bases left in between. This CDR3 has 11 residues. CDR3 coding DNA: TGTGCCAGCAGCTTTAAGGAGACCCAGTACTTC. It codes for CASSFKETQYF.

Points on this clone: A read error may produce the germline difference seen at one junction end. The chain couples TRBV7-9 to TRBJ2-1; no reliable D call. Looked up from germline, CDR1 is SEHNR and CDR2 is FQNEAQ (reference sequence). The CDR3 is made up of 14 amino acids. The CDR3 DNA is TGTGCCAGCAGCTTATTACCGGCCAGCGCGGAATCCCTCTTC. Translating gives CASSLLPASAESLF.

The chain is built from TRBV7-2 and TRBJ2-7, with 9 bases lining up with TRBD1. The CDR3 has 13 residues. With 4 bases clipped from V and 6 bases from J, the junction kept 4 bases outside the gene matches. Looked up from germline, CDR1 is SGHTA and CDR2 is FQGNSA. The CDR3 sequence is CASSSDRGGEQYF. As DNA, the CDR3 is TGTGCCAGCAGCTCGGACAGGGGCGGCGAGCAGTACTTC.